This T cell receptor (beta chain) was identified in a study of shared clonotypes between healthy human individuals. Study at large: The plates for each donor numbered three CD4 naive, three CD4 memory, two CD8 naive and one CD8 memory. Findings of the study overall: Rarefaction showed sorted-subset sequencing was incomplete despite large depth. The generation probabilities recorded for non-shared clonotypes fell below those of clonotypes shared by all four donors.

Trimming took 5 bases from V and 6 from J, leaving 27 bases between them. The CDR3 consists of 18 residues. CDR1 is MDHEN, CDR2 SYDVKM, per germline. A remark on this clone: Antigen unknown.

Libraries were prepared by immunoSEQ multiplex PCR; TCRdb keeps only in-frame clonotypes and omits some of them. The sample holds about 2.5 million clones, 85% to 95% seen once. This sequence was found in a young man in good health. Some clones in this sample may be carry-over from other donors' samples. The sequenced sample consisted of naive CD4+ T cells from PBMCs. Subset noted: CD45RA+ positively selected. The chain joins TRBV28 to TRBJ2-3; D may be TRBD1 or TRBD2 (6 bases each). CDR3: CASSLPPLENWGADTQYF. The CDR3 nucleotides read TGTGCCAGCAGTCTACCACCACTGGAGAATTGGGGGGCGGATACGCAGTATTTT.